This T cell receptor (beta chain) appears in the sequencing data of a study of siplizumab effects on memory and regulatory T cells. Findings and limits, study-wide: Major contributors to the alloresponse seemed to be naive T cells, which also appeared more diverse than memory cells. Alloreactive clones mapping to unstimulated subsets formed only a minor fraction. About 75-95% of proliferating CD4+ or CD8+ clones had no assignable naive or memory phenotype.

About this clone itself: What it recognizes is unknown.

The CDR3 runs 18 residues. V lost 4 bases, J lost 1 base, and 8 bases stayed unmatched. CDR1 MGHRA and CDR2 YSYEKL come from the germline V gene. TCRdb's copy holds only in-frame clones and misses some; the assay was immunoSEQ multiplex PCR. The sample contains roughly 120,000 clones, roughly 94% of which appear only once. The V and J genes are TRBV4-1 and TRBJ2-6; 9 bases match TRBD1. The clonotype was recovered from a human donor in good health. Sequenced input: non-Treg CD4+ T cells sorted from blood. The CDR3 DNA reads TGCGCCAGCAGCCCACAACAGGGGGCAAAATCTGGGGCCAACGTCCTGACTTTC. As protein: CASSPQQGAKSGANVLTF.